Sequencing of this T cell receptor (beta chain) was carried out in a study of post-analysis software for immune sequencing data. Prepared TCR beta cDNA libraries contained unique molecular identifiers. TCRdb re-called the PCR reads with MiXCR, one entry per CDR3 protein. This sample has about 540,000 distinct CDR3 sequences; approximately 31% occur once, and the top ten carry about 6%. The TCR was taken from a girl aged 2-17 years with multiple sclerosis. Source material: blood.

CDR3 region: CASSLTAVGNQPQHF. DNA of the CDR3: TGTGCCAGCAGCTTGACGGCAGTTGGCAATCAGCCCCAGCATTTT. The chain recombines TRBV5-6 with TRBJ1-5; no clear D gene. Germline V gene data show CDR1 as SGHDT and CDR2 as YYEEEE. This CDR3 contains 15 residues. V was trimmed by 1 base and J by 2 bases, leaving 10 bases between them.